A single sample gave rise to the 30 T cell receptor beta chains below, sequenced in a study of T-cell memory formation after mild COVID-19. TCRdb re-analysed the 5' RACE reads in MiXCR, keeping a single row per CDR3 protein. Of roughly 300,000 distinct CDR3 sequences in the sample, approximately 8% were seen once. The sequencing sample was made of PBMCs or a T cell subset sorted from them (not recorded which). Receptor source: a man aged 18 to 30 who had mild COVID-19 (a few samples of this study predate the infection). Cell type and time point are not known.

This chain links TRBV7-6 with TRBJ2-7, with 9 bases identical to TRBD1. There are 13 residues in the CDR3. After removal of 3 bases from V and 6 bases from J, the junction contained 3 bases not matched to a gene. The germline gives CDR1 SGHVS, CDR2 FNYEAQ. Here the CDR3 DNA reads TGTGCCAGCAGCTTCGGGACAGGGTTCGAGCAGTACTTC. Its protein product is CASSFGTGFEQYF.

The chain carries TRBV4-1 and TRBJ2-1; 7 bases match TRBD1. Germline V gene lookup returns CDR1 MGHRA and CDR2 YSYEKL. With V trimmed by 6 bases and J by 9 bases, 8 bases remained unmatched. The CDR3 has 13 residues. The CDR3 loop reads CASRGRTGPEQFF. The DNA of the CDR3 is TGCGCCAGCAGGGGGCGGACAGGCCCTGAGCAGTTCTTC.

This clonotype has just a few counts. CDR3: CASSLLHTIYF. The CDR3 region has the DNA TGTGCCAGCAGCTTACTCCACACCATATATTTT. This rearrangement joins TRBV7-2 to TRBJ1-3; D is undetermined. In germline, CDR1 is SGHTA, CDR2 FQGNSA. The CDR3 has 11 residues. The V gene lost 2 bases and the J gene lost 8 bases, with 4 bases spanning the gap.

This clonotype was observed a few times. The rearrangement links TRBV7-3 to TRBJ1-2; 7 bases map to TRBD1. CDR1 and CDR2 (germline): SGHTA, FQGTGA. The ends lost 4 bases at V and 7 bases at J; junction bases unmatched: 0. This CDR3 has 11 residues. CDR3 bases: TGTGCCAGCAGCTCAGGGGGTGGCTACACCTTC. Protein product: CASSSGGGYTF.

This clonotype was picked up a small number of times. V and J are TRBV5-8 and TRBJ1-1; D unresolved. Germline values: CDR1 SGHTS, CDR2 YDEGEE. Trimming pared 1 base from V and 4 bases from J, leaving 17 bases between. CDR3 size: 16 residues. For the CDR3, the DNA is TGTGCCAGCAGCTTGCCCGAGGTGGGGTGGGTCACTGAAGCTTTCTTT. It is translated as CASSLPEVGWVTEAFF.

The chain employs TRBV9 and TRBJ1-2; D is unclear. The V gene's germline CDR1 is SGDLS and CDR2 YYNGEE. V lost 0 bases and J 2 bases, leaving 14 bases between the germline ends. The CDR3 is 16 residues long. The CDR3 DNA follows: TGTGCCAGCAGCGTAGATCTCTTCGGCAGGAACTATGGCTACACCTTC. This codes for CASSVDLFGRNYGYTF.

CDR3 protein: CASATGGRTYNEQFF. In DNA form, the CDR3 reads TGTGCCAGCGCCACGGGGGGGCGGACCTACAATGAGCAGTTCTTC. The chain employs TRBV7-2 and TRBJ2-1; 8 bases match TRBD2. V shed 8 bases and J 2 bases; nucleotides not matched to a gene: 8. Germline V gene data show CDR1 as SGHTA and CDR2 as FQGNSA. The CDR3 contains 15 residues.

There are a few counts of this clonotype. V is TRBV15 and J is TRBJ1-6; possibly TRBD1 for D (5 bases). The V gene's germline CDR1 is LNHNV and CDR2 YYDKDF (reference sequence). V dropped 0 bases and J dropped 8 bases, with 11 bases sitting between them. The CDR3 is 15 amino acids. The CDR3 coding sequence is TGTGCCACCAGCAGAGATCCGGGGCCAGATTCACCCCTCCACTTT. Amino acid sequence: CATSRDPGPDSPLHF.

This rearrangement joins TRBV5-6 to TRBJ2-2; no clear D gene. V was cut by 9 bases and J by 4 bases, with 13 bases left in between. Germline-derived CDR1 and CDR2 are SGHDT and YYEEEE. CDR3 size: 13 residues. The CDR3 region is CAMANGVTGELFF. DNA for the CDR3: TGTGCCATGGCGAATGGAGTCACCGGGGAGCTGTTTTTT. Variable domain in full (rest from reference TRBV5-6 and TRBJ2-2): DAGVTQSPTHLIKTRGQQVTLRCSPKSGHDTVSWYQQALGQGPQFIFQYYEEEERQRGNFPDRFSGHQFPNYSSELNVNALLLGDSALYLCAMANGVTGELFFGEGSRLTVL.

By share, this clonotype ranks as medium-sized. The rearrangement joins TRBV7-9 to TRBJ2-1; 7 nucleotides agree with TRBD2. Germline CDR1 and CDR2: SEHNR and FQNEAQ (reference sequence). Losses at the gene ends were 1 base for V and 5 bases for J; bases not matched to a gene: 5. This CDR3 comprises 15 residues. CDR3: CASSLVGAGNNEQFF. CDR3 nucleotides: TGTGCCAGCAGCTTAGTTGGAGCGGGGAACAATGAGCAGTTCTTC.

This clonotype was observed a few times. The CDR3 bases are TGCGCCAGCAGCCAAGGCCACGGACAGGGCTCGAGCACAGATACGCAGTATTTT. Its translation is CASSQGHGQGSSTDTQYF. The genes are TRBV4-1 and TRBJ2-3; 8 nucleotides match TRBD1. Germline trimming cut 1 base from V and 0 bases from J; bases unmatched to any gene: 9. CDR3 length equals 18 residues. Germline lookup yields CDR1 MGHRA and CDR2 YSYEKL.

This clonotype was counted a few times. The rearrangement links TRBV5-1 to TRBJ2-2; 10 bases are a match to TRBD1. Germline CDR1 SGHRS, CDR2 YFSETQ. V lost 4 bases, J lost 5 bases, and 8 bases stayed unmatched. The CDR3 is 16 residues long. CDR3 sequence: CASSLRRQGATGELFF. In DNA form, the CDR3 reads TGCGCCAGCAGCCTACGACGACAGGGGGCAACCGGGGAGCTGTTTTTT.

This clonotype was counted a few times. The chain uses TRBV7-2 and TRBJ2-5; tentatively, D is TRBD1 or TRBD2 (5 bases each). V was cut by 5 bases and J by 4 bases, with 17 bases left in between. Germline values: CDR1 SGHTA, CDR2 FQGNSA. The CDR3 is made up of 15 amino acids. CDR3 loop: CASSMPDRGVETQYF. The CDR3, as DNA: TGTGCCAGCAGCATGCCTGATAGGGGAGTAGAGACCCAGTACTTC. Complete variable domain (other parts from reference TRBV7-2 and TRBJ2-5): GAGVSQSPSNKVTEKGKDVELRCDPISGHTALYWYRQSLGQGLEFLIYFQGNSAPDKSGLPSDRFSAERTGGSVSTLTIQRTQQEDSAVYLCASSMPDRGVETQYFGPGTRLLVL.

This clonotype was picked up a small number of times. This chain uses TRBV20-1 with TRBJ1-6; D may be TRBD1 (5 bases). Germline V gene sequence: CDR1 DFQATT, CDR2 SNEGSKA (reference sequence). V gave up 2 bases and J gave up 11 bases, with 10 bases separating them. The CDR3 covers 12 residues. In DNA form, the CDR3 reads TGCAGTGCTAGACGGGGCGGGGCACCCCTCCACTTT. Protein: CSARRGGAPLHF.

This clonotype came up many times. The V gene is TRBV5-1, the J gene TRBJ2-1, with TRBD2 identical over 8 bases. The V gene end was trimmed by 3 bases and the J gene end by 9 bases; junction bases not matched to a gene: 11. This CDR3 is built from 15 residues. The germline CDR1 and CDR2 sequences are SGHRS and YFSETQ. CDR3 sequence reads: CASSSGAGEGVEQFF. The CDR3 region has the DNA TGCGCCAGCAGCTCGGGAGCGGGGGAAGGGGTTGAGCAGTTCTTC.

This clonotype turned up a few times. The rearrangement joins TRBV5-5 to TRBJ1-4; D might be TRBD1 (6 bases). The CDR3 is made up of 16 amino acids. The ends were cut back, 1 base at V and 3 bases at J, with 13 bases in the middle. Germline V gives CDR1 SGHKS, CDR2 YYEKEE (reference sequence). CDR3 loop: CASSLNPGQANEKLFF. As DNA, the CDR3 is TGTGCCAGCAGCTTGAACCCGGGACAAGCTAATGAAAAACTGTTTTTT. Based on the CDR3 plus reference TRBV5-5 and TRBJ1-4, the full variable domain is DAGVTQSPTHLIKTRGQQVTLRCSPISGHKSVSWYQQVLGQGPQFIFQYYEKEERGRGNFPDRFSARQFPNYSSELNVNALLLGDSALYLCASSLNPGQANEKLFFGSGTQLSVL.

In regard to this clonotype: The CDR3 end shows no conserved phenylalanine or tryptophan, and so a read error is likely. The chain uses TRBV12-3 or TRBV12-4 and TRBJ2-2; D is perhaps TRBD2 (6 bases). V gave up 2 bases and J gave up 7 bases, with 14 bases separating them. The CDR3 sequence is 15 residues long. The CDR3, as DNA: TGTGCCAGCAGTTTAAGGAGGGCGGGGAACGGGGAGCTGTTTTCT. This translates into CASSLRRAGNGELFS.

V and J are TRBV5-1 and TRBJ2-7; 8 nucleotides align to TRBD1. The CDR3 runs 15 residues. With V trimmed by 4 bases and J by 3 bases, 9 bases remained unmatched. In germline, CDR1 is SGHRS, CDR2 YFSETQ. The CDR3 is CASSGEQGGLYEQYF. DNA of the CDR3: TGCGCCAGCAGCGGAGAACAGGGGGGTCTCTACGAGCAGTACTTC.

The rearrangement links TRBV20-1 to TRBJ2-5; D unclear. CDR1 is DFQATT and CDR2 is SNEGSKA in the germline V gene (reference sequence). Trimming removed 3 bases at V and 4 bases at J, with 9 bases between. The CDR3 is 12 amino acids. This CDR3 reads CSASPGRETQYF. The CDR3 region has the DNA TGCAGTGCTAGCCCCGGTCGAGAGACCCAGTACTTC.

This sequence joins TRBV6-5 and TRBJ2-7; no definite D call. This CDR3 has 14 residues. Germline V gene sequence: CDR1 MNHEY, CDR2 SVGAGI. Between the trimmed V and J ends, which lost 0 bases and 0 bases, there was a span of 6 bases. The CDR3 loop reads CASSYSYSSYEQYF. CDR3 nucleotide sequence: TGTGCCAGCAGTTACTCGTACAGCTCCTACGAGCAGTACTTC.

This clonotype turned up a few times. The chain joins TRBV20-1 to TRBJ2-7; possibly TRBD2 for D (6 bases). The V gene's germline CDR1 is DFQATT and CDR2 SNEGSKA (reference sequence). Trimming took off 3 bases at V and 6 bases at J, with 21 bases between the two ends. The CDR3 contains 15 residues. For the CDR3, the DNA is TGCAGTGCTAGGGGGGAGGACTACGACCGAGGCGAGCAGTACGTC. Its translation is CSARGEDYDRGEQYV.

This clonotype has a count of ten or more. CDR3 region: CASSLGTEGREPQHF. CDR3 nucleotide sequence: TGCGCCAGCAGCTTGGGGACGGAGGGGCGGGAGCCCCAGCATTTT. The chain links TRBV5-1 to TRBJ1-5; D is perhaps TRBD1 (5 bases). The V gene lost 0 bases and the J gene lost 8 bases, with 15 bases spanning the gap. This CDR3 comprises 15 residues. Germline V gene sequence: CDR1 SGHRS, CDR2 YFSETQ. The full variable domain, with the rest looked up from reference TRBV5-1 and TRBJ1-5, is KAGVTQTPRYLIKTRGQQVTLSCSPISGHRSVSWYQQTPGQGLQFLFEYFSETQRNKGNFPGRFSGRQFSNSRSEMNVSTLELGDSALYLCASSLGTEGREPQHFGDGTRLSIL.

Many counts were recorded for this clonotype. CDR3 protein: CASSLLVNNEQFF. DNA for the CDR3: TGTGCCAGCAGTTTACTAGTTAACAATGAGCAGTTCTTC. The J gene is TRBJ2-1, the V gene TRBV12-3 or TRBV12-4; D gene unclear. The CDR3 extends over 13 amino acids. The ends were cut back, 2 bases at V and 5 bases at J, with 7 bases in the middle.

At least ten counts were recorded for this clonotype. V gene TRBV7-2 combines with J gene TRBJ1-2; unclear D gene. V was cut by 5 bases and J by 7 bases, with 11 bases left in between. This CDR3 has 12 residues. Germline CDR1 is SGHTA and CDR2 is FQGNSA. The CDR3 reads CASSRAGGGYTF. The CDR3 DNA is TGTGCCAGCAGCAGGGCCGGCGGTGGCTACACCTTC.

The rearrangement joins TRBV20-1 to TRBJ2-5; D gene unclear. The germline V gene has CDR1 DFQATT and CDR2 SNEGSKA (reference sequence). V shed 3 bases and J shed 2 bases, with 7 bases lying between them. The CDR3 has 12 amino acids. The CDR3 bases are TGCAGTGCTAGGGGATTTCAAGAGACCCAGTACTTC. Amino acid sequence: CSARGFQETQYF.

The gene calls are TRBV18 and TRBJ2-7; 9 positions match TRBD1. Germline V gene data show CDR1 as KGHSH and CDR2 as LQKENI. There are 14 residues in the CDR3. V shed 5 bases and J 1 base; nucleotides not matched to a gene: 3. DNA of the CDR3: TGTGCCAGCTCAGCGGACAGGGGATCCTACGAGCAGTACGTC. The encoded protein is CASSADRGSYEQYV.

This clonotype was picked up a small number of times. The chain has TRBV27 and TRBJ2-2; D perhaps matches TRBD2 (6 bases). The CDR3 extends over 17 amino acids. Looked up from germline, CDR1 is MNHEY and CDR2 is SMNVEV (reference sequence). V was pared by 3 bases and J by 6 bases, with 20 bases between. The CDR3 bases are TGTGCCAGCAGTTTGCCGGGACTCTCCCGGGGTGCCGGGGAGCTGTTTTTT. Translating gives CASSLPGLSRGAGELFF.

CDR3 in DNA: TGTGCCACTAGTAGCGGGTATCAAGAGACCCAGTACTTC. The encoded protein is CATSSGYQETQYF. The chain combines TRBV24-1 with TRBJ2-5, with 7 bases aligning to TRBD2. Trimming at V came to 10 bases and at J to 2 bases, leaving 6 bases not matched to a gene. The V gene's germline CDR1 is KGHDR and CDR2 SFDVKD. The CDR3 has 13 amino acids.

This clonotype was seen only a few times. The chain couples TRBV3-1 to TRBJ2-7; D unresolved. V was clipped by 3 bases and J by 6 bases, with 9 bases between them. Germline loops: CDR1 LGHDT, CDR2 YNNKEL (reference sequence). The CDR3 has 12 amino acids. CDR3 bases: TGTGCCAGCAGCCAGGCGAGCGTCGAGCAGTACTTC. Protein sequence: CASSQASVEQYF.

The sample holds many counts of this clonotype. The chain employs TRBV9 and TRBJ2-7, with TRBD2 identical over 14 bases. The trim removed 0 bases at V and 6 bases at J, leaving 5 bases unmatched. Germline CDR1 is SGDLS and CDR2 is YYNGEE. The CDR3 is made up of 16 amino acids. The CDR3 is CASSVGLAGGPSEQYF. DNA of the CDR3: TGTGCCAGCAGCGTAGGACTAGCGGGGGGGCCTTCCGAGCAGTACTTC. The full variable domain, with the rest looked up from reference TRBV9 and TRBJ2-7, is DSGVTQTPKHLITATGQRVTLRCSPRSGDLSVYWYQQSLDQGLQFLIQYYNGEERAKGNILERFSAQQFPDLHSELNLSSLELGDSALYFCASSVGLAGGPSEQYFGPGTRLTVT.